The 5 T cell receptor beta chains reported below all come from one sample, sequenced in a study of a mutant IDH1 vaccine in newly diagnosed glioma. Clones were sequenced by immunoSEQ multiplex PCR, and TCRdb holds only the in-frame ones, with some missing. Here the sample spans 30,000 to 35,000 clones, 85% to 90% being singletons. No antigen has been assigned to these receptors. The time point denotes: week 47, end of study. Each dose of the vaccine consisted of 300 ug of mutant IDH1 20-mer peptide, with topical imiquimod. Source: PBMCs, taken from a glioma patient whose treatment included an IDH1 peptide vaccine. These receptors were collected from a woman aged 30 to 39 with glioma.

This chain joins TRBV29-1 and TRBJ2-7; D remains unclear. This CDR3 comprises 12 residues. From germline, CDR1 is SQVTM and CDR2 ANQGSEA. V was clipped by 1 base and J by 3 bases, with 7 bases between them. The CDR3 reads CSVEVAGYEQYF. For the CDR3, the DNA is TGCAGCGTTGAAGTAGCCGGCTACGAGCAGTACTTC.

V is TRBV6-5 and J is TRBJ1-1; D gene ambiguous. Germline CDR1 MNHEY, CDR2 SVGAGI. Trimming left V 0 bases short and J 0 bases short, with 8 bases between. CDR3 length: 15 residues. DNA of the CDR3: TGTGCCAGCAGTTACTCAACGGATATGAACACTGAAGCTTTCTTT. Amino acids: CASSYSTDMNTEAFF.

This chain joins TRBV4-1 and TRBJ2-5, with D possibly being TRBD1 (5 bases). The length of the CDR3 is 14 residues. Germline lookup yields CDR1 MGHRA and CDR2 YSYEKL. Trimming took 3 bases from V and 4 from J, leaving 12 bases between them. CDR3 in amino acids: CASSHPSQGETQYF. The CDR3, as DNA: TGCGCCAGCAGCCATCCCTCCCAGGGAGAGACCCAGTACTTC.

This clone was observed once. V and J are TRBV6-5 and TRBJ2-7; possibly TRBD1 or TRBD2 for D (5 bases each). This CDR3 contains 13 residues. The V end was cut by 8 bases, the J end by 2 bases, with 13 bases between. The V gene's germline CDR1 is MNHEY and CDR2 SVGAGI. CDR3 sequence (DNA): TGTGCCAGCGCGTGGGGCGGGCCCTACGAGCAGTACTTC. Its protein product is CASAWGGPYEQYF.

The V and J genes are TRBV6-5 and TRBJ2-3, with a tentative D call TRBD1 (5 bases). The length of the CDR3 is 14 residues. V was shortened by 2 bases and J by 3 bases, with 9 bases between the two germline ends. Germline V gene data show CDR1 as MNHEY and CDR2 as SVGAGI. CDR3 bases: TGTGCCAGCAGTTACCCGCACAGGACAGATACGCAGTATTTT. Residues: CASSYPHRTDTQYF.